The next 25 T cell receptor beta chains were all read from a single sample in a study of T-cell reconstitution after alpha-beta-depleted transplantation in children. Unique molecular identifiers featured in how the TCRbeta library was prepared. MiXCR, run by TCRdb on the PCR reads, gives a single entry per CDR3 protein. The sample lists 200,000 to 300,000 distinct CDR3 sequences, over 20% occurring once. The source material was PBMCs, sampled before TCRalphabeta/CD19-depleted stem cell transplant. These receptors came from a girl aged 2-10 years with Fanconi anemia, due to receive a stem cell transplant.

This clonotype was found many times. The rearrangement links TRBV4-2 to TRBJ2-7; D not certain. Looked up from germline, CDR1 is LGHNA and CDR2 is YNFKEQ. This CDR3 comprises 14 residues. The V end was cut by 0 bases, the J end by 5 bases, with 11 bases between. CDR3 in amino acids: CASSQDQLGNEQYF. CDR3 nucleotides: TGTGCCAGCAGCCAAGATCAGCTGGGGAACGAGCAGTACTTC.

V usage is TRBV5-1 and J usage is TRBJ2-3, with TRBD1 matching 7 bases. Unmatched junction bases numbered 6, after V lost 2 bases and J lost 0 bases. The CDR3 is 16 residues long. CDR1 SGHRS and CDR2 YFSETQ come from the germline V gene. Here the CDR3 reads CASSFSGQMSTDTQYF. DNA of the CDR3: TGCGCCAGCAGCTTCTCGGGACAGATGAGCACAGATACGCAGTATTTT.

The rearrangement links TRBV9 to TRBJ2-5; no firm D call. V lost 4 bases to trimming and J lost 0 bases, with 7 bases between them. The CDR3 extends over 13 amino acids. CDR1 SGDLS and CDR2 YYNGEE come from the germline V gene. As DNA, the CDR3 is TGTGCCAGCAGCTCCCAGTACCAAGAGACCCAGTACTTC. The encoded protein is CASSSQYQETQYF. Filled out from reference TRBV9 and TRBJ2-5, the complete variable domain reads DSGVTQTPKHLITATGQRVTLRCSPRSGDLSVYWYQQSLDQGLQFLIQYYNGEERAKGNILERFSAQQFPDLHSELNLSSLELGDSALYFCASSSQYQETQYFGPGTRLLVL.

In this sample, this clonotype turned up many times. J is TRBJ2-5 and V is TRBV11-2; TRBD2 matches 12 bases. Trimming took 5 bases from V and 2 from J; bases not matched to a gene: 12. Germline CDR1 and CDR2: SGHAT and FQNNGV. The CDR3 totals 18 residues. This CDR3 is CASSGLAGGPTLQETQYF. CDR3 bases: TGTGCCAGCAGCGGCCTAGCGGGAGGGCCCACCCTACAAGAGACCCAGTACTTC.

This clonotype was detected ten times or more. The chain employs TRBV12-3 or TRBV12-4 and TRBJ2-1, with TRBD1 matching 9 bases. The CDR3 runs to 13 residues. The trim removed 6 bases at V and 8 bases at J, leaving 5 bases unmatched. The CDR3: CASSLGTGYEQFF. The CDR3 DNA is TGTGCCAGCAGCCTCGGGACAGGGTATGAGCAGTTCTTC.

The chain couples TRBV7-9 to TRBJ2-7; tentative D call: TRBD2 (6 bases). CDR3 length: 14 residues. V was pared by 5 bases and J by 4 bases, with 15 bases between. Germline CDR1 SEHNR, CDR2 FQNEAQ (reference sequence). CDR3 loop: CASSQTTRRYEQYF. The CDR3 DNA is TGTGCCAGCAGCCAAACGACTAGAAGATACGAGCAGTACTTC.

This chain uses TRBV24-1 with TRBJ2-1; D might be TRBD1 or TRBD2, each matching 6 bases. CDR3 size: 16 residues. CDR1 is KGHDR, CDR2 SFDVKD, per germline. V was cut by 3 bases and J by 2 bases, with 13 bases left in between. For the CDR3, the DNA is TGTGCCACCAGTGATCTCAGGGGAGGCACCTACAATGAGCAGTTCTTC. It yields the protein CATSDLRGGTYNEQFF.

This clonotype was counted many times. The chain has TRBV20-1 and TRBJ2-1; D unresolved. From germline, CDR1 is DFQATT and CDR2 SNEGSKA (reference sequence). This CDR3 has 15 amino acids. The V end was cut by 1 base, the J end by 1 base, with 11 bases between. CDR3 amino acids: CSARVGTRSYNEQFF. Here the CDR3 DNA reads TGCAGTGCTAGAGTTGGAACCCGTTCCTACAATGAGCAGTTCTTC.

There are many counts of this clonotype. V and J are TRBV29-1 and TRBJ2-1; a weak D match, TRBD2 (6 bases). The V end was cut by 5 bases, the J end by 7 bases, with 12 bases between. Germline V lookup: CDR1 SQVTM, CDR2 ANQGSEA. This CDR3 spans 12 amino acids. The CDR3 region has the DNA TGCAGCGTTAGGAGGGGTGGAAATGAGCAGTTCTTC. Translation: CSVRRGGNEQFF.

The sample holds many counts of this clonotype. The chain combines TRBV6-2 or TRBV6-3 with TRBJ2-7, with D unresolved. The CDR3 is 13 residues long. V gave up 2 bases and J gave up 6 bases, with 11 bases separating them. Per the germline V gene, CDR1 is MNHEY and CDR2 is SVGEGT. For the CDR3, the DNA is TGTGCCAGCAGTTACCCTCGGCAGTTCGAGCAGTACTTC. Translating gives CASSYPRQFEQYF.

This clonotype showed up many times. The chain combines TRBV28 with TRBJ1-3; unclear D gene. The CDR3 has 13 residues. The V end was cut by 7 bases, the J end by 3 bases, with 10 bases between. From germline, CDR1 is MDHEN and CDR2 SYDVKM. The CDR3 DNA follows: TGTGCCAGCACTAGGCAAAATGGAAACACCATATATTTT. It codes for CASTRQNGNTIYF.

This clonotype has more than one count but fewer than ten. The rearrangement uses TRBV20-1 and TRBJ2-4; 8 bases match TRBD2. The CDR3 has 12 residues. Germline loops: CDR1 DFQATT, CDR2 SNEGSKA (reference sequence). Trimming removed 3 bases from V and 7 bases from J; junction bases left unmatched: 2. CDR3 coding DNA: TGCAGTGCTAGCGGGGGGGGGAACATTCAGTACTTC. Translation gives CSASGGGNIQYF.

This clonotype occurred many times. The CDR3 region is CAISFRDIYSSYNEQFF. The CDR3 DNA reads as TGTGCCATCAGCTTTCGGGACATCTATTCCTCCTACAATGAGCAGTTCTTC. This chain uses TRBV10-3 with TRBJ2-1; tentatively, D is TRBD1 (6 bases). The CDR3 is made up of 17 amino acids. V was pared by 6 bases and J by 0 bases, with 18 bases between. The V gene's germline CDR1 is ENHRY and CDR2 SYGVKD.

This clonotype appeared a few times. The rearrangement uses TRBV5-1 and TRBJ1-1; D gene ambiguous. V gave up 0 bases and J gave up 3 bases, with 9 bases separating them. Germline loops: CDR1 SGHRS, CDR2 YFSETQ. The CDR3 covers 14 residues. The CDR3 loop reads CASSLGEGDTEAFF. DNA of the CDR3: TGCGCCAGCAGCTTGGGGGAAGGAGACACTGAAGCTTTCTTT.

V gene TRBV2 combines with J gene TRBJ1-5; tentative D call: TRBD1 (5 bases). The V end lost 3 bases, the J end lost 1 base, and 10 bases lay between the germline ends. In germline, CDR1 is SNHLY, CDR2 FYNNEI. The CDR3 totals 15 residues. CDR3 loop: CASSEPGRSNQPQHF. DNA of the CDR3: TGTGCCAGCAGTGAGCCAGGGAGAAGCAATCAGCCCCAGCATTTT.

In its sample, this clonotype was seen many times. The CDR3 reads CASSLVVAGVEQYF. The CDR3 DNA is TGTGCCAGCAGCTTAGTAGTAGCGGGAGTGGAGCAGTACTTC. The chain joins TRBV11-2 to TRBJ2-7, with 9 bases lining up with TRBD2. The CDR3 loop spans 14 amino acids. Looked up from germline, CDR1 is SGHAT and CDR2 is FQNNGV. J lost 7 bases, V lost 1 base, and 5 bases had no gene match.

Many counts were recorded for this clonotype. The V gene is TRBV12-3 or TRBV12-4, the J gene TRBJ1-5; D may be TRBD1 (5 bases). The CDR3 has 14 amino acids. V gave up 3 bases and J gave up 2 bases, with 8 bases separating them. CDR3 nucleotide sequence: TGTGCCAGCAGTTTGTCCAGGGGCAATCAGCCCCAGCATTTT. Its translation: CASSLSRGNQPQHF.

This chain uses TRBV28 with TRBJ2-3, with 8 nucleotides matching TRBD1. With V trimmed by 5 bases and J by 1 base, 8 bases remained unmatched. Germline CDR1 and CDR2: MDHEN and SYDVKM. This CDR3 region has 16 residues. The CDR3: CASSRLTGARTDTQYF. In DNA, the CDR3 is TGTGCCAGCAGTCGACTGACAGGGGCACGCACAGATACGCAGTATTTT.

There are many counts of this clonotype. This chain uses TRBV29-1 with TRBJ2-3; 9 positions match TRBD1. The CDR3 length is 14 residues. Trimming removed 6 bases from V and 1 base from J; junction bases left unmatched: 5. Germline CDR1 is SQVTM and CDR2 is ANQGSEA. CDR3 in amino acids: CSVERTGGTDTQYF. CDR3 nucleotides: TGCAGCGTCGAAAGGACAGGGGGCACAGATACGCAGTATTTT.

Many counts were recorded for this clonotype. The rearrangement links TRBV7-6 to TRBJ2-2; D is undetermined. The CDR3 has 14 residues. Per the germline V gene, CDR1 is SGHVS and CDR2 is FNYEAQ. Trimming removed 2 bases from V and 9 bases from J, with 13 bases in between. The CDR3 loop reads CASSLSAHNRELFF. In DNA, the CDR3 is TGTGCCAGCAGCTTAAGCGCACACAACCGGGAGCTGTTTTTT.

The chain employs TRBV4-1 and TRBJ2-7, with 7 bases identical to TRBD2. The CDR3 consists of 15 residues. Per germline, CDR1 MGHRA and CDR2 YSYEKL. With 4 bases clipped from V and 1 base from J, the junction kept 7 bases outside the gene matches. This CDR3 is CASSPVREVSYEQYF. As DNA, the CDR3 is TGCGCCAGCAGCCCAGTCCGGGAGGTATCCTACGAGCAGTACTTC.

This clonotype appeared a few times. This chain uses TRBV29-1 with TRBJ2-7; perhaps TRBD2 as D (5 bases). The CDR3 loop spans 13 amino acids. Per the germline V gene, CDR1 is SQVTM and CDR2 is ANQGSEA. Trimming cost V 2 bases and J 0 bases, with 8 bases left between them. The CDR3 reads CSVEPAGSYEQYF. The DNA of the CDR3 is TGCAGCGTTGAACCCGCGGGCTCCTACGAGCAGTACTTC.

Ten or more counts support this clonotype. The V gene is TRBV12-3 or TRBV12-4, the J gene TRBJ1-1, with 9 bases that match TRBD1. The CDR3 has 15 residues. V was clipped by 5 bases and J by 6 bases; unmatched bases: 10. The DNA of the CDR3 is TGTGCCAGCAGTCCCCTCGACAGGGGGTATGCTGAAGCTTTCTTT. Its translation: CASSPLDRGYAEAFF.

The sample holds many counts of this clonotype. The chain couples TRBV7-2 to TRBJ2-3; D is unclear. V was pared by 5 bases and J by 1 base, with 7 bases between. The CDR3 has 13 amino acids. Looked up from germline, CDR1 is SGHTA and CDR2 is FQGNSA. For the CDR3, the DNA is TGTGCCAGCAGCGGGCTAGGCACAGATACGCAGTATTTT. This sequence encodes CASSGLGTDTQYF.

For the CDR3, the DNA is TGTGCCAGCAGCTACAAATGGACAGCATCAAACACCGGGGAGCTGTTTTTT. This encodes CASSYKWTASNTGELFF. The chain joins TRBV11-2 to TRBJ2-2; a possible D gene is TRBD1 (6 bases). The ends were cut back, 4 bases at V and 2 bases at J, with 17 bases in the middle. This CDR3 has 17 residues. The V gene's germline CDR1 is SGHAT and CDR2 FQNNGV.